Below are 11 T cell receptor beta chains sequenced from a single sample in a study of blood T cell repertoires in COVID-19. The assay was immunoSEQ multiplex PCR, and TCRdb's table has in-frame clones only and misses some. The table has 200,000 to 250,000 clones, approximately 80% seen once. The sequencing sample was made of peripheral blood. The source is a woman of 80 years or more with acute or convalescent COVID-19.

This clone turned up a few times. The gene calls are TRBV7-9 and TRBJ1-1; D might be TRBD1 (6 bases). Germline loops: CDR1 SEHNR, CDR2 FQNEAQ (reference sequence). This CDR3 comprises 14 residues. V gave up 5 bases and J gave up 2 bases, with 12 bases separating them. The CDR3 loop reads CASSPTGINTEAFF. The DNA of the CDR3 is TGTGCCAGCAGCCCCACAGGGATCAACACTGAAGCTTTCTTT.

The CDR3 sequence is CASSLSGEFYGYTF. DNA of the CDR3: TGTGCCAGCAGCTTATCAGGGGAGTTCTATGGCTACACCTTC. The chain carries TRBV13 and TRBJ1-2; the D gene is possibly TRBD1 (6 bases). The germline CDR1 and CDR2 sequences are PRHDT and FYEKMQ (reference sequence). V shed 2 bases and J shed 4 bases, with 11 bases lying between them. The CDR3 sequence is 14 residues long.

This chain uses TRBV19 with TRBJ1-1; TRBD1 might be the D (5 bases). V was pared by 7 bases and J by 5 bases, with 14 bases between. The CDR3 is 13 amino acids. Germline-derived CDR1 and CDR2 are LNHDA and SQIVND (reference sequence). The CDR3 nucleotides are TGTGCCAGTAAGGGCACGGGGGAAACTGAAGCTTTCTTT. Translated: CASKGTGETEAFF.

V gene TRBV29-1 combines with J gene TRBJ1-2; 8 bases agree with TRBD1. The CDR3 length is 14 residues. The trim removed 4 bases at V and 5 bases at J, leaving 9 bases unmatched. Germline V gene data show CDR1 as SQVTM and CDR2 as ANQGSEA. The CDR3 protein is CSVVEDRVEYGYTF. The CDR3 DNA is TGCAGCGTTGTTGAGGACAGGGTAGAGTATGGCTACACCTTC.

The gene calls are TRBV18 and TRBJ1-1; D unresolved. The V end was cut by 2 bases, the J end by 8 bases, with 12 bases between. The CDR3 runs 13 residues. Germline CDR1 reads KGHSH; CDR2 reads LQKENI. The CDR3 coding sequence is TGTGCCAGCTCACCAGCACAGCTCCGGGAAGCTTTCTTT. It translates to CASSPAQLREAFF.

This clone was detected only once. The CDR3 protein is CASSLRQETQYF. CDR3 in DNA: TGCGCCAGCAGCTTGCGCCAAGAGACCCAGTACTTC. The chain has TRBV5-1 and TRBJ2-5, with D unresolved. Germline V CDR1 and CDR2: SGHRS, YFSETQ. This CDR3 spans 12 amino acids. V was shortened by 1 base and J by 1 base, with 2 bases between the two germline ends.

The V call is TRBV6-5, the J call TRBJ2-3; TRBD2 matches at 7 bases. The J segment lost 0 bases and the V segment lost 6 bases, leaving 6 bases of the junction unmatched. The germline V gene has CDR1 MNHEY and CDR2 SVGAGI. The CDR3 spans 15 residues. This CDR3 is CASRAAGPSTDTQYF. The CDR3 DNA follows: TGTGCCAGCAGGGCAGCGGGGCCCAGCACAGATACGCAGTATTTT.

V is TRBV29-1 and J is TRBJ1-4, with 10 bases matching TRBD1. V was clipped by 4 bases and J by 7 bases; unmatched bases: 9. The germline V gene encodes CDR1 SQVTM and CDR2 ANQGSEA. The CDR3 is 15 residues long. The CDR3 reads CSVGEDRGLFEKLFF. For the CDR3, the DNA is TGCAGCGTTGGGGAAGACAGGGGGCTGTTTGAAAAACTGTTTTTT.

The chain employs TRBV7-9 and TRBJ1-2; 9 bases are a match to TRBD1. Germline V gene sequence: CDR1 SEHNR, CDR2 FQNEAQ (reference sequence). The CDR3 totals 15 residues. After removal of 6 bases from V and 5 bases from J, the junction contained 10 bases not matched to a gene. Written as DNA, the CDR3 is TGTGCCAGCAGTCCGACAGGGGGTCGGGGATATGGCTACACCTTC. It codes for CASSPTGGRGYGYTF.

The chain carries TRBV7-3 and TRBJ2-3; D gene unclear. Per the germline V gene, CDR1 is SGHTA and CDR2 is FQGTGA. CDR3 size: 15 residues. V lost 3 bases and J 4 bases, leaving 14 bases between the germline ends. The CDR3 DNA follows: TGTGCCAGCAGCTTGTGGAGTACCGGAGCAGATACGCAGTATTTT. This encodes CASSLWSTGADTQYF.

CDR3 nucleotide sequence: TGTGCCAGCAGCTCAATAGCGGGGCTTAACACCGGGGAGCTGTTTTTT. It yields the protein CASSSIAGLNTGELFF. This chain uses TRBV5-4 with TRBJ2-2; 8 bases line up with TRBD2. This CDR3 region has 16 residues. Germline-derived CDR1 and CDR2 are SGHNT and YYREEE (reference sequence). V lost 3 bases, J lost 2 bases, and 6 bases stayed unmatched.